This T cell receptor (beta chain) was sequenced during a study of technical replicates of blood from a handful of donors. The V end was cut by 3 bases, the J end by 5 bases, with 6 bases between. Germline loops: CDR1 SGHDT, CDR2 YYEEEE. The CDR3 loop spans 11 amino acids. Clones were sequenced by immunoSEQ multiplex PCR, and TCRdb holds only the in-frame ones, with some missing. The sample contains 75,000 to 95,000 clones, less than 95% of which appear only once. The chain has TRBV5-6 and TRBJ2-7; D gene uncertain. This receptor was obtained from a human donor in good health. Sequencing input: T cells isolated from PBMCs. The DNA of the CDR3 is TGTGCCAGCAGCTGGTACAACGAGCAGTACTTC. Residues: CASSWYNEQYF.